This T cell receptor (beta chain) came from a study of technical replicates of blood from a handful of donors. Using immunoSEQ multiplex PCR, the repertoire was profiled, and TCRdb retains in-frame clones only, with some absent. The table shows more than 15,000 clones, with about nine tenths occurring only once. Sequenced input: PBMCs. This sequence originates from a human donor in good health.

The CDR3 spells CASSPSAGAMSDEQFF. In nucleotides, the CDR3 is TGTGCCAGCAGCCCCTCGGCGGGAGCTATGAGTGATGAGCAGTTCTTC. The chain is built from TRBV4-2 and TRBJ2-1; 7 bases are shared with TRBD2. V was clipped by 4 bases and J by 8 bases; unmatched bases: 14. This CDR3 region has 16 residues. Germline V gives CDR1 LGHNA, CDR2 YNFKEQ.